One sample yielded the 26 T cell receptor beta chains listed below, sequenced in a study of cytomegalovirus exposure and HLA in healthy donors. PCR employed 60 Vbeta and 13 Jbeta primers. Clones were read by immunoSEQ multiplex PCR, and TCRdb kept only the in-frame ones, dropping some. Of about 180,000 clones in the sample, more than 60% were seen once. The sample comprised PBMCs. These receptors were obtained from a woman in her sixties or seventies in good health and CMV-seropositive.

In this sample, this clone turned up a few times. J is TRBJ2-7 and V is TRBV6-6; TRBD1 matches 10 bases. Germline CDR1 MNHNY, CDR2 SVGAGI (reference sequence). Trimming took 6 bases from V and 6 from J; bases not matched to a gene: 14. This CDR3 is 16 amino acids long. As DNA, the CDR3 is TGTGCCAGCAGAATTGGACAGGGGGAGACAATTGGCGAGCAGTACTTC. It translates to CASRIGQGETIGEQYF.

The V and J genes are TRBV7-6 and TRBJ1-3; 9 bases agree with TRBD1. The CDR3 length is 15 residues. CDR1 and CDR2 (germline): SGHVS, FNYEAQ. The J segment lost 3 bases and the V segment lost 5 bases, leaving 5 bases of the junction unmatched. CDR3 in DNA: TGTGCCAGCAGCCGTGACAGGGGGTATGGAAACACCATATATTTT. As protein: CASSRDRGYGNTIYF. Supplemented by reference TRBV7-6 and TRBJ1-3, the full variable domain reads GAGVSQSPRYKVTKRGQDVALRCDPISGHVSLYWYRQALGQGPEFLTYFNYEAQQDKSGLPNDRFSAERPEGSISTLTIQRTEQRDSAMYRCASSRDRGYGNTIYFGEGSWLTVV.

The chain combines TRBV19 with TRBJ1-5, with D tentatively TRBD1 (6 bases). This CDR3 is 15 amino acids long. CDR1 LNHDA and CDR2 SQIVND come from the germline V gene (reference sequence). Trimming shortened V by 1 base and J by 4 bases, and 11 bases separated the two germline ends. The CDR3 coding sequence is TGTGCCAGTAGTATAGGTCGGCAGGGGAATCAGCCCCAGCATTTT. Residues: CASSIGRQGNQPQHF.

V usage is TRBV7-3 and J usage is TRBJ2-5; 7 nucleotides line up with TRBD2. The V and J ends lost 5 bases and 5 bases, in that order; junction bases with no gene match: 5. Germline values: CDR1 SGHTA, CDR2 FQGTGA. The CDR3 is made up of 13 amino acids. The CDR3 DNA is TGTGCCAGCAGCCTGGGGGGGAGGGAGACCCAGTACTTC. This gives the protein CASSLGGRETQYF.

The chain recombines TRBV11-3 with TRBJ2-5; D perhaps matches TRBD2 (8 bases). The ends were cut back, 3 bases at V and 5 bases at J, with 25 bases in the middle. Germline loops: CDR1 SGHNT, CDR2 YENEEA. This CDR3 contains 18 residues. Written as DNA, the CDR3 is TGTGCCAGCAGCTTCCCTCCCGGGAGGGGGCGCACATCTGAGACCCAGTACTTC. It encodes CASSFPPGRGRTSETQYF.

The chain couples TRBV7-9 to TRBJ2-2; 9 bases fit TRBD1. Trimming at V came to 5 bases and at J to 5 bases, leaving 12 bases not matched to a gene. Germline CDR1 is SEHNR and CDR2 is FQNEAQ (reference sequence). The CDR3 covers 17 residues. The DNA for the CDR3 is TGTGCCAGCAGCCCCAGTAGGGGACAGGGAGGAACCGGGGAGCTGTTTTTT. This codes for CASSPSRGQGGTGELFF.

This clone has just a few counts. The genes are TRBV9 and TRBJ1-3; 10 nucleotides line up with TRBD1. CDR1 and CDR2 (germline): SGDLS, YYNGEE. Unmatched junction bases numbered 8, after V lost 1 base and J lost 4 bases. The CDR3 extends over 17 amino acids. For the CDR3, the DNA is TGTGCCAGCAGCGTATATTCCGACAGGGGGCCCGGAAACACCATATATTTT. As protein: CASSVYSDRGPGNTIYF. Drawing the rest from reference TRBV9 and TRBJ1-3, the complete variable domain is DSGVTQTPKHLITATGQRVTLRCSPRSGDLSVYWYQQSLDQGLQFLIQYYNGEERAKGNILERFSAQQFPDLHSELNLSSLELGDSALYFCASSVYSDRGPGNTIYFGEGSWLTVV.

CDR3 DNA sequence: TGTGCCAGCAGCTTTACCAGGGAAAATTCACCCCTCCACTTT. Encoded protein: CASSFTRENSPLHF. J is TRBJ1-6 and V is TRBV7-9, with D possibly being TRBD1 (5 bases). Germline assignment: CDR1 SEHNR and CDR2 FQNEAQ (reference sequence). V was trimmed by 3 bases and J by 7 bases, leaving 10 bases between them. This CDR3 contains 14 residues.

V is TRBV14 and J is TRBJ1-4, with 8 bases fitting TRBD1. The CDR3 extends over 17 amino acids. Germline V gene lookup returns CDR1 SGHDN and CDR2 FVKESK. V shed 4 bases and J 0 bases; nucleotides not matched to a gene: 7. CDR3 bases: TGTGCCAGCAGCCGGCCTTTACAGGGGGCAACTAATGAAAAACTGTTTTTT. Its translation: CASSRPLQGATNEKLFF.

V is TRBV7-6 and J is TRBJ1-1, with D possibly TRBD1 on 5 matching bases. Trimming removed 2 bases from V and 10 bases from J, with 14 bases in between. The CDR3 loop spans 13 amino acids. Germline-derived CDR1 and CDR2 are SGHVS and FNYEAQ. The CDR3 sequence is CASSLKEGATAFF. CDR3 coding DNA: TGTGCCAGCAGCTTAAAGGAAGGGGCGACAGCTTTCTTT.

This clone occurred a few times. The CDR3 protein is CASSPWDTSEGYTF. The CDR3 DNA reads as TGTGCCAGCTCACCATGGGACACCTCTGAGGGCTACACCTTC. The rearrangement links TRBV18 to TRBJ1-2, with a possible D match to TRBD1 (6 bases). V lost 2 bases, J lost 8 bases, and 15 bases lay in between. Germline loops: CDR1 KGHSH, CDR2 LQKENI. This CDR3 has 14 amino acids. The full variable domain, with the rest looked up from reference TRBV18 and TRBJ1-2, is NAGVMQNPRHLVRRRGQEARLRCSPMKGHSHVYWYRQLPEEGLKFMVYLQKENIIDESGMPKERFSAEFPKEGPSILRIQQVVRGDSAAYFCASSPWDTSEGYTFGSGTRLTVV.

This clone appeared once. This CDR3 is CATKGGGNSPLHF. The CDR3 DNA reads as TGTGCCACTAAAGGGGGGGGTAATTCACCCCTCCACTTT. The V gene is TRBV28, the J gene TRBJ1-6; D possibly corresponds to TRBD1 (6 bases). There are 13 residues in the CDR3. Germline lookup yields CDR1 MDHEN and CDR2 SYDVKM. V was clipped by 10 bases and J by 6 bases, with 13 bases between them.

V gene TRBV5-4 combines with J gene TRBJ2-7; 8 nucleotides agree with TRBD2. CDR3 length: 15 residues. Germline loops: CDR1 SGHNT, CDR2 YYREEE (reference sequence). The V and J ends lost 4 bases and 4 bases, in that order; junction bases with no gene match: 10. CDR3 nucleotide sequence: TGTGCCAGCAGCCCCCCAACTAGCGGATCTTACGAGCAGTACTTC. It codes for CASSPPTSGSYEQYF.

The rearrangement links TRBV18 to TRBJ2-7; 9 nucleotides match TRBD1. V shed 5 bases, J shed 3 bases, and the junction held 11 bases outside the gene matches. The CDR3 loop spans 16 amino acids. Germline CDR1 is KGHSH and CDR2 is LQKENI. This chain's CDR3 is CASSGLGTGTFYEQYF. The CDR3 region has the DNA TGTGCCAGCTCAGGCCTTGGGACAGGGACTTTCTACGAGCAGTACTTC. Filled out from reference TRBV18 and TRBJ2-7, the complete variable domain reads NAGVMQNPRHLVRRRGQEARLRCSPMKGHSHVYWYRQLPEEGLKFMVYLQKENIIDESGMPKERFSAEFPKEGPSILRIQQVVRGDSAAYFCASSGLGTGTFYEQYFGPGTRLTVT.

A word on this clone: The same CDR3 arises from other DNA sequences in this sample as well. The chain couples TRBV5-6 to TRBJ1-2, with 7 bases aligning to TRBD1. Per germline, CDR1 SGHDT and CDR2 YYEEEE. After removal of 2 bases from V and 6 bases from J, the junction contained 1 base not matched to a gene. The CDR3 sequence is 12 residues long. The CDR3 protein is CASSFTGDGYTF. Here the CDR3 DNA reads TGTGCCAGCAGCTTCACAGGGGATGGCTACACCTTC.

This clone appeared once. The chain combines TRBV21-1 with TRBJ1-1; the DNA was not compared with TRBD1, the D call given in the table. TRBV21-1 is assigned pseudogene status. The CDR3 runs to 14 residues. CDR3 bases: TGTGCCAGCAGCAACACACAGAAAGACACTGAAGCTTTCTTT. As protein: CASSNTQKDTEAFF.

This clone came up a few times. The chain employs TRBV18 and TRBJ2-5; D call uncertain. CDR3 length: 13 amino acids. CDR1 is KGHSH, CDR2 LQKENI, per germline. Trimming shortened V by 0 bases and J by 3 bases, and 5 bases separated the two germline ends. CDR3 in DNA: TGTGCCAGCTCACCACCGGCAGAAGAGACCCAGTACTTC. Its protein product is CASSPPAEETQYF.

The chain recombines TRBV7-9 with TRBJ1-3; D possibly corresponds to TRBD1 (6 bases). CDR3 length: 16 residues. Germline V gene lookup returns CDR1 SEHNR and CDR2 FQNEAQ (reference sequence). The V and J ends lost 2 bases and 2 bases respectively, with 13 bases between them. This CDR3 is CASSLLVGAAGNTIYF. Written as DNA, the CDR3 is TGTGCCAGCAGCTTACTGGTGGGGGCGGCTGGAAACACCATATATTTT. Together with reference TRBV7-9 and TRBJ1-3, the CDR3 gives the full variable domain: DTGVSQNPRHKITKRGQNVTFRCDPISEHNRLYWYRQTLGQGPEFLTYFQNEAQLEKSRLLSDRFSAERPKGSFSTLEIQRTEQGDSAMYLCASSLLVGAAGNTIYFGEGSWLTVV.

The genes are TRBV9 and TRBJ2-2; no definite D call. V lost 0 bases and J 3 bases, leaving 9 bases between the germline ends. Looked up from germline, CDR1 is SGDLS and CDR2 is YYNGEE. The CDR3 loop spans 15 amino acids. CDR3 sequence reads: CASSVAGVDTGELFF. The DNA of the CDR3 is TGTGCCAGCAGCGTAGCCGGAGTCGACACCGGGGAGCTGTTTTTT.

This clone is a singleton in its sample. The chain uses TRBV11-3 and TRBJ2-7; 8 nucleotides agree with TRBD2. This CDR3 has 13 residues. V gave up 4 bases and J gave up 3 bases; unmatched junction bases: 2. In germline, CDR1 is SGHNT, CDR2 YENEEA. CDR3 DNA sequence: TGTGCCAGCAGCTCGGGGACTAGCTACGAGCAGTACTTC. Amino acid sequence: CASSSGTSYEQYF.

The CDR3 here is CASSSQSGARTEAFF. In DNA, the CDR3 is TGTGCCAGCAGTTCCCAGTCAGGGGCCCGGACTGAAGCTTTCTTT. The chain couples TRBV28 to TRBJ1-1, with TRBD1 as a possible D gene (6 bases). The germline CDR1 and CDR2 sequences are MDHEN and SYDVKM. Trimming left V 4 bases short and J 5 bases short, with 17 bases between. The CDR3 contains 15 residues.

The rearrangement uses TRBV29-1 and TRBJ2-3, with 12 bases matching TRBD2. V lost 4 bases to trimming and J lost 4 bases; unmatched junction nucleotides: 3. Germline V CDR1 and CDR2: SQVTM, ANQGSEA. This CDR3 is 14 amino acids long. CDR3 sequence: CSVGLAGVPDTQYF. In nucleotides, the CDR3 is TGCAGCGTTGGACTAGCGGGAGTCCCAGATACGCAGTATTTT.

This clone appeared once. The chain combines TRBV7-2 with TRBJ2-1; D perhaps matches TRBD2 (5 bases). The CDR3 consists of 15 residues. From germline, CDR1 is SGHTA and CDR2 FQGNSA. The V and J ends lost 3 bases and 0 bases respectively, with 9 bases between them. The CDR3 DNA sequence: TGTGCCAGCAGCTTCGAGCGGAGCTCCTACAATGAGCAGTTCTTC. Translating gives CASSFERSSYNEQFF.

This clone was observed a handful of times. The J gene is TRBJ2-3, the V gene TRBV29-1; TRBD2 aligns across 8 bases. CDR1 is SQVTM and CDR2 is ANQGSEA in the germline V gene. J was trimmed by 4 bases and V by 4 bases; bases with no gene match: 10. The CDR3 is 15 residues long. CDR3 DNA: TGCAGCGTTGTGGGGCTAGCGGGTGAGGCAGATACGCAGTATTTT. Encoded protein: CSVVGLAGEADTQYF.

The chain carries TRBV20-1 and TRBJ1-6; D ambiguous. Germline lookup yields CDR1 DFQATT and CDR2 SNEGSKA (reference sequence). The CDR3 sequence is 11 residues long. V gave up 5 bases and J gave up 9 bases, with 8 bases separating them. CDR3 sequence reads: CSALTGSPLHF. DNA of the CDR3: TGCAGTGCTCTCACGGGTTCACCCCTCCACTTT.

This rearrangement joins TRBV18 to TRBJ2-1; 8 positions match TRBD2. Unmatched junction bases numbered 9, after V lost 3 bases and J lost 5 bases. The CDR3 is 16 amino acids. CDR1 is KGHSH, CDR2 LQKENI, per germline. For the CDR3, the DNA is TGTGCCAGCTCACCCCAAATCGGGGGGGCCCACAATGAGCAGTTCTTC. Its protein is CASSPQIGGAHNEQFF.